The following is a T cell receptor (beta chain) sequence with its context. In this sample, this clonotype turned up a few times. Its antigen is currently not known. No qualities accompany the bases; no much larger clone lies one base away. V is trimmed back by 5 bases and J by 4 bases, and the junction contains 4 bases that no gene match accounts for. The CDR3 starts with the cysteine, ends with the phenylalanine, and has 13 residues. Solely the CDR3 DNA is kept, with 39 bases framed from the first base. The data are from a study (dated by TCRdb to between 2014 and 2016). For context, the study as a whole: The study examined whether tumor-infiltrating Tregs in breast cancer are drawn from blood Tregs or arise in situ by conversion from other CD4+ T cell subsets.

The memory CD4+ T cell population was isolated based on a CD4+CD45RO+CD25- phenotype. Tregs, naive and memory CD4+ T cells from tumor, blood and ipsilateral draining lymph nodes of about 5 breast cancer patients underwent full-length TCR alpha and beta sequencing. Tumor tissue and lymph nodes obtained from ipsilateral axillary dissection were perfused with PBS, minced and then digested with collagenase I and hyaluronidase. Sorted cell populations were confirmed by FACS to exceed 90% purity. Full-length TCR variable regions were amplified by 5' RACE PCR with constant-region reverse primers, followed by semi-nested PCR with Nested Universal Primer A. The ReliaPrep RNA Cell Miniprep System was used to extract total RNA, which was then reverse transcribed into 5'RACE-ready cDNA with the SMARTer RACE 5'/3' Kit. An Illumina MiSeq was used to sequence the full-length TCR alpha and beta libraries, which had been barcoded with multiplex adaptors. As for the authors' bioinformatics: For each of nine subset-tissue groups, sequencing data from the five patients were pooled, and the groups were then compared using unsupervised clustering of TCR gene usage. Repertoire similarity was calculated with the Morisita-Horn index, weighting shared sequences by their contribution to each repertoire. Clones were called with MiXCR by TCRdb after fastp trimmed the public reads at Q25, and only in-frame beta chains were retained. Each CDR3 protein gets just one entry, which takes the most common genes and DNA from the rows behind it. These V and J calls derive from TCRdb rather than the authors' analysis. This sample has approximately 53,000 distinct CDR3 sequences in its table, and more than 25% of those were observed once. 3% to 3.5% of the sample comes from the top ten.

The full study reports these points: The greatest overlap of tumor-infiltrating Treg TCR alpha and beta sequences was with tumor naive CD4+ T cells, followed next by blood naive CD4+ T cells. Validation in the larger cohort was restricted to a single TCR beta V-J rearrangement rather than whole repertoires. Tumor memory CD4+ T cell TCR gene usage was found to cluster with blood and lymph node memory CD4+ cells and with lymph node naive CD4+ cells.

The origin of this receptor is a female donor with breast cancer. Sequenced: tumor-infiltrating memory CD4+ T cells sorted from the breast tumor. What the cell subset or site label conveys for this sample: memory CD4+ T cells, CD4+CD45RO+CD25-. Rearrangement joined TRBV12-3 or TRBV12-4 to TRBJ1-2; TRBD1 fits 7 bases in the junction. The nucleotide sequence is given as TGTGCCAGCAGTCCCACAGGGGCCTATGGCTACACCTTC. This gives the protein CASSPTGAYGYTF.